What follows are 28 T cell receptor beta chains derived from one specimen sequenced in a study of CXCR3-negative and CXCR3-positive naive CD8 T cells. TRB cDNA was prepared as libraries by UMI-labeled 5' RACE. TCRdb re-called the 5' RACE reads, yielding one record per CDR3 amino acid sequence without DNA. The clone table shows roughly 30,000 distinct CDR3 sequences, with the ten largest holding about 10%. Specimen: memory CD8+ T cells from blood. The receptor source for this set is a human donor in good health. Some clones in this sample may be carry-over from other donors' samples.

This clonotype is medium-sized (0.01 to 0.1%) by frequency. J is TRBJ2-7 and V is TRBV11-3; the TRBD1 assignment by TCRdb is unverifiable without DNA. Germline V gives CDR1 SGHNT, CDR2 YENEEA. This CDR3 is built from 16 residues. The CDR3 protein is CARRSTGDDLPYEQYF. Filled out from reference TRBV11-3 and TRBJ2-7, the complete variable domain reads EAGVVQSPRYKIIEKKQPVAFWCNPISGHNTLYWYLQNLGQGPELLIRYENEEAVDDSQLPKDRFSAERLKGVDSTLKIQPAELGDSAVYLCARRSTGDDLPYEQYFGPGTRLTVT.

This CDR3 reads CASNGGAGETQYF. The chain uses TRBV12-3 or TRBV12-4 and TRBJ2-5; TCRdb picks TRBD2, but there is no DNA to check that call. The CDR3 has 13 amino acids.

The V gene is TRBV4-1, the J gene TRBJ2-1. CDR1 and CDR2 from the germline V gene are MGHRA and YSYEKL. This CDR3 has 11 amino acids. CDR3 loop: CASSLYNEQFF.

This chain connects TRBV14 to TRBJ2-7; the TCRdb D gene call, TRBD2, has no DNA to confirm it. This CDR3 contains 16 residues. Germline CDR1 is SGHDN and CDR2 is FVKESK. The CDR3 spells CASSLSRPSGMGEQYF.

This rearrangement joins TRBV7-9 to TRBJ2-1; TCRdb lists TRBD2, though no DNA is available to test this call. CDR3 length: 16 residues. Germline CDR1 is SEHNR and CDR2 is FQNEAQ (reference sequence). This CDR3 reads CAIPPDSGDFYNEQFF.

This chain links TRBV7-9 with TRBJ1-1. The CDR3 extends over 13 amino acids. Germline V lookup: CDR1 SEHNR, CDR2 FQNEAQ (reference sequence). The CDR3 here is CASSHGLNTEAFF.

This chain links TRBV3-1 with TRBJ2-1; TCRdb picks TRBD1, but there is no DNA to check that call. From germline, CDR1 is LGHDT and CDR2 YNNKEL (reference sequence). CDR3 size: 13 residues. This CDR3 is CASSHGGWNEQFF.

The chain is built from TRBV29-1 and TRBJ2-7; TCRdb lists TRBD1, though no DNA is available to test this call. The CDR3 covers 13 residues. CDR1 is SQVTM and CDR2 is ANQGSEA in the germline V gene. CDR3 residues: CSVLGTDTYEQYF.

The chain carries TRBV5-1 and TRBJ2-1; TCRdb outputs TRBD2, but without DNA this stays unchecked. Germline V gene lookup returns CDR1 SGHRS and CDR2 YFSETQ. The CDR3 totals 16 residues. The CDR3 protein is CASSLYASASTNEQFF.

CDR3 region: CASSQDFGTGELFF. The chain carries TRBV4-1 and TRBJ2-2. The CDR3 sequence is 14 residues long. Germline V CDR1 and CDR2: MGHRA, YSYEKL.

The chain employs TRBV12-2 and TRBJ2-1; there is no DNA to check the TCRdb D call of TRBD1. TRBV12-2 is noted as a pseudogene. There are 15 residues in the CDR3. This CDR3 reads CASRFVPGGGYEQFF.

This CDR3 is CASSQDQGQAGDEAFF. The chain is built from TRBV4-3 and TRBJ1-1; TCRdb selects TRBD1, and the lack of DNA leaves this call unchecked. Germline V gene sequence: CDR1 LGHNA, CDR2 YSLEER. The CDR3 is 16 amino acids.

The chain is built from TRBV7-9 and TRBJ1-1. CDR3 length: 12 amino acids. Germline CDR1 and CDR2: SEHNR and FQNEAQ (reference sequence). The CDR3 sequence is CASSVSSAEAFF.

This rearrangement joins TRBV10-3 to TRBJ2-3; TCRdb's D call, TRBD2, is unchecked because there is no DNA. The CDR3 is 15 residues long. Germline-derived CDR1 and CDR2 are ENHRY and SYGVKD. This CDR3 reads CAISEGSGPTDTQYF.

This chain's CDR3 is CSVRTGNTGELFF. This chain joins TRBV29-1 and TRBJ2-2; TCRdb returns TRBD1, unconfirmable since there is no DNA. The CDR3 has 13 residues. Germline CDR1 reads SQVTM; CDR2 reads ANQGSEA.

The CDR3 here is CASSQDPIRGADTQYF. J is TRBJ2-3 and V is TRBV3-1. CDR1 LGHDT and CDR2 YNNKEL come from the germline V gene (reference sequence). The CDR3 is 16 amino acids.

This clonotype registers medium-sized by frequency. This CDR3 reads CASSESYIWAGNTIYF. The chain has TRBV25-1 and TRBJ1-3. The CDR3 runs to 16 residues. Germline CDR1 MGHDK, CDR2 SYGVNS.

This CDR3 is CASSPMTNYGYTF. V gene TRBV9 combines with J gene TRBJ1-2. Germline CDR1 reads SGDLS; CDR2 reads YYNGEE. This CDR3 is built from 13 residues.

V and J are TRBV23-1 and TRBJ2-1; without DNA, the TCRdb call of TRBD1 cannot be checked. TRBV23-1 is labeled an ORF, and its function is uncertain. This CDR3 region has 16 residues. Here the CDR3 reads CASSPHIQGPHNEQFF.

The chain recombines TRBV5-1 with TRBJ1-2; the TCRdb D gene call, TRBD1, has no DNA to confirm it. The CDR3 runs 16 residues. The germline gives CDR1 SGHRS, CDR2 YFSETQ. The CDR3 is CASSAGTGELNYGYTF.

CDR3: CSVNWRSGVQETQYF. V usage is TRBV29-1 and J usage is TRBJ2-5. This CDR3 is built from 15 residues. Germline V gene sequence: CDR1 SQVTM, CDR2 ANQGSEA.

This chain connects TRBV29-1 to TRBJ1-1; no DNA is available, so the TRBD1 call from TCRdb remains unchecked. This CDR3 has 13 amino acids. Germline CDR1 is SQVTM and CDR2 is ANQGSEA. This CDR3 reads CSALRVDDTEAFF.

J is TRBJ1-2 and V is TRBV6-5. The germline V gene encodes CDR1 MNHEY and CDR2 SVGAGI. The CDR3 is 11 amino acids. CDR3 sequence reads: CASSYDYGYTF.

The V gene is TRBV4-1, the J gene TRBJ2-7. The CDR3 loop spans 11 amino acids. CDR1 and CDR2 from the germline V gene are MGHRA and YSYEKL. The CDR3 loop reads CASSDGYEQYF.

The chain joins TRBV7-9 to TRBJ2-7. CDR1 is SEHNR, CDR2 FQNEAQ, per germline (reference sequence). The CDR3 covers 14 residues. The CDR3 sequence: CASSLDASSYEQYF.

The rearrangement uses TRBV19 and TRBJ2-7. This CDR3 has 14 residues. Germline-derived CDR1 and CDR2 are LNHDA and SQIVND (reference sequence). CDR3 residues: CASSTTMTGYEQYF.

The chain has TRBV5-6 and TRBJ2-7; TCRdb's D call of TRBD2 is untestable without DNA. CDR1 SGHDT and CDR2 YYEEEE come from the germline V gene. This CDR3 has 14 amino acids. The CDR3 loop reads CASSFWTARYEQYF.

The V and J genes are TRBV14 and TRBJ2-3. Germline V gene sequence: CDR1 SGHDN, CDR2 FVKESK. The CDR3 totals 16 residues. Here the CDR3 reads CASSPLMGASTDTQYF. Full variable domain (rest looked up from reference TRBV14 and TRBJ2-3): EAGVTQFPSHSVIEKGQTVTLRCDPISGHDNLYWYRRVMGKEIKFLLHFVKESKQDESGMPNNRFLAERTGGTYSTLKVQPAELEDSGVYFCASSPLMGASTDTQYFGPGTRLTVL.